One TCR beta chain is described in this entry. There is no known antigen for this receptor. Base qualities were left out, and no much larger clone turns up one base away. The sample comes from a study of T cell responses to AZD1222 COVID-19 vaccine (dated by TCRdb to the early 2020s). In the study overall: AZD1222 recipients with second doses at about 4 weeks or about 12 weeks were pooled, because spike-specific TCR depth and breadth did not differ between schedules. TCR sequencing was performed for approximately 240 trial participants, of whom about 200 were given two doses of AZD1222 and approximately 26 were given two doses of MenACWY control vaccine. Trial participants were enrolled into age subgroups of 18-55, 56-69 and 70-plus years, which contained roughly 140, 27 and 60 TCR-sequenced participants, respectively.

What the time point label conveys for this sample: baseline before first vaccination. Samples from vaccinated people were obtained from the UK trials COV001 and COV002, which included a single-blind randomized controlled phase 2/3 trial of AZD1222 (ChAdOx1 nCoV-19) in healthy adults. For TCRbeta chain sequencing, PBMC samples were collected from trial participants at day 0 and at day 28 after the second dose. What the research found in general, with its limitations: After two AZD1222 doses, spike-specific TCR breadth and depth were significantly higher than at day 0 and than in MenACWY recipients. Conclusions about previously exposed vaccinees were limited because only a handful of AZD1222 recipients were SARS-CoV-2 seropositive at baseline. Vaccine-associated CD4 TCRs spanned the whole spike protein, with dominant responses in regions 160-218 and 743-854. Most participants were white British and females outnumbered males, and the authors suggested that clonal diversity may have been underestimated. Because no samples from the day 14 peak response were available, repertoires could be characterized only after the peak T cell response. The 56-69-year group was small, and its depth increase did not reach significance, likely because of low power. Reportedly, close to half of the unique spike-specific TCRs recognized epitopes lying outside the regions that are mutated in the B.1.351 and B.1.1.7 variants.

The CDR3 regions of human TCRbeta chains were analyzed by immunosequencing. The paper's data handling went like this. Repertoire TCRs were matched against a reference library of SARS-CoV-2-specific TCRs generated with the MIRA antigen-specificity platform. Breadth meant the fraction of unique TCRs that were SARS-CoV-2-associated, whereas depth meant the fraction of total T cells that were SARS-CoV-2-associated. Each spike-specific TCR was assigned to its reactive spike region and to a CD4 or CD8 class using the MIRA data. Log10-transformed breadth and depth values were compared by one-way ANOVA with Sidak's multiple comparisons tests. Sourced from immuneACCESS, this table was stored by TCRdb with only in-frame sequences that have V and J called. A share of the clones is absent; for the studies checked, an unresolved V gene accounts for under half, and the remainder has no known explanation. That table supplies the V and J calls and clone size; D and trimming were determined from the DNA. The sample records 100,000 or so clones, approximately 90% of which are singletons. Jointly, the top ten make up around 5% of the sample.

The trim is 4 bases for V and 9 bases for J, with a gap of 16 bases between the germline ends. From the cysteine up to the phenylalanine, the CDR3 has a length of 14 residues. Only the CDR3 DNA stays, 42 bases, in frame from base 1. As encoded in the germline V gene, CDR1 is SGHAT while CDR2 is FQNNGV. The receptor chain draws on TRBV11-2 and TRBJ1-5; possibly the D gene is TRBD1, per 5 matching bases. The material sequenced was peripheral blood, taken on day 0 of AZD1222 vaccination. This TCR was recovered from an adult in good health. For the CDR3, the sequence is CASSSNDRLRPQHF. The DNA sequence reads TGTGCCAGCAGCTCCAACGACAGACTCCGGCCCCAGCATTTT.